The 13 T cell receptor beta chains below all came from one sample that was sequenced in a study of STAT5B mutations in CD4+ large granular lymphocyte leukemia. Assay used: immunoSEQ multiplex PCR; TCRdb lists only in-frame clones, some missing. The sample lists around 31,000 clones, 72% occurring once. The sequenced sample was CD4+ T cells from blood buffy coats. The source is a human donor in good health.

The V and J genes are TRBV28 and TRBJ2-5; TRBD1 aligns across 10 bases. Trimming took 5 bases from V and 0 from J; bases not matched to a gene: 9. The CDR3 contains 17 residues. Per germline, CDR1 MDHEN and CDR2 SYDVKM. The CDR3 loop is CASSPGQGRPYQETQYF. CDR3 DNA: TGTGCCAGCAGTCCGGGACAGGGGAGGCCGTACCAAGAGACCCAGTACTTC.

This clone was observed a handful of times. The chain links TRBV6-1 to TRBJ1-3, with a possible D match to TRBD1 (6 bases). This CDR3 contains 14 residues. Trimming removed 7 bases from V and 0 bases from J, with 10 bases in between. Germline V gives CDR1 MNHNS, CDR2 SASEGT. The CDR3 protein is CASTGVFSGNTIYF. CDR3 bases: TGTGCCAGCACAGGGGTCTTCTCTGGAAACACCATATATTTT.

The J gene is TRBJ2-3, the V gene TRBV6-5; 9 bases align to TRBD2. Unmatched junction bases numbered 5, after V lost 6 bases and J lost 1 base. Germline V gene data show CDR1 as MNHEY and CDR2 as SVGAGI. The CDR3 totals 15 residues. The CDR3 sequence: CASRRRLAGTDTQYF. The CDR3 DNA follows: TGTGCCAGCAGACGAAGACTAGCGGGCACAGATACGCAGTATTTT.

Only one count was recorded for this clone. The chain couples TRBV28 to TRBJ1-5; 8 nucleotides align to TRBD1. The CDR3 loop spans 14 amino acids. The junction had 9 bases not matched to a gene; V was cut back by 7 bases and J by 7 bases. Germline values: CDR1 MDHEN, CDR2 SYDVKM. The CDR3 DNA is TGTGCCAGCACCTTTTCAGGGGGCGGGCAGCCCCAGCATTTT. Protein sequence: CASTFSGGGQPQHF.

This clone has more than one count but fewer than ten. The V call is TRBV9, the J call TRBJ1-3; D is unclear. This CDR3 has 15 amino acids. V gave up 5 bases and J gave up 1 base, with 13 bases separating them. CDR1 and CDR2 (germline): SGDLS, YYNGEE. DNA for the CDR3: TGTGCCAGCAGTACTCCCTTAGGTTCTGGAAACACCATATATTTT. This encodes CASSTPLGSGNTIYF.

The chain employs TRBV7-9 and TRBJ1-2; D might be TRBD1 (6 bases). Germline V lookup: CDR1 SEHNR, CDR2 FQNEAQ (reference sequence). This CDR3 has 16 residues. Trimming stripped 4 bases from V and 5 bases from J, with 20 bases between. The CDR3 here is CASSYSLSRGRYGYTF. The CDR3 nucleotides read TGTGCCAGCAGCTATTCGTTGAGCAGGGGCCGTTATGGCTACACCTTC.

The rearrangement joins TRBV5-1 to TRBJ1-4; 10 nucleotides align to TRBD1. This CDR3 spans 17 amino acids. Germline CDR1 reads SGHRS; CDR2 reads YFSETQ. V gave up 2 bases and J gave up 6 bases; unmatched junction bases: 10. CDR3 in amino acids: CASSFGEVGTGDEKLFF. For the CDR3, the DNA is TGCGCCAGCAGCTTCGGTGAGGTCGGGACAGGGGATGAAAAACTGTTTTTT.

This chain joins TRBV5-4 and TRBJ2-5, with D possibly being TRBD1 or TRBD2 (5 bases each). Between the trimmed V and J ends, which lost 5 bases and 5 bases, there was a span of 16 bases. The CDR3 is made up of 14 amino acids. Looked up from germline, CDR1 is SGHNT and CDR2 is YYREEE (reference sequence). CDR3 amino acids: CASRRDPWGETQYF. The CDR3 DNA reads as TGTGCCAGCAGGAGGGACCCCTGGGGGGAGACCCAGTACTTC.

This chain uses TRBV18 with TRBJ2-1, with 11 bases aligning to TRBD1. Per the germline V gene, CDR1 is KGHSH and CDR2 is LQKENI. V was clipped by 2 bases and J by 4 bases; unmatched bases: 1. The CDR3 runs to 15 residues. CDR3 coding DNA: TGTGCCAGCTCACCAGGGACAGGGGGGTACAATGAGCAGTTCTTC. It encodes CASSPGTGGYNEQFF.

The chain uses TRBV29-1 and TRBJ2-1; TRBD1 matches 8 bases. The CDR3 has 13 amino acids. Germline lookup yields CDR1 SQVTM and CDR2 ANQGSEA. V was pared by 8 bases and J by 4 bases, with 7 bases of the junction left unmatched. The CDR3 loop is CSYDRGAYNEQFF. CDR3 nucleotide sequence: TGCAGCTACGACAGGGGAGCTTACAATGAGCAGTTCTTC.

This chain connects TRBV5-5 to TRBJ1-4, with 9 bases lining up with TRBD1. The CDR3 spans 15 residues. CDR1 and CDR2 from the germline V gene are SGHKS and YYEKEE (reference sequence). V was clipped by 7 bases and J by 8 bases; unmatched bases: 12. As DNA, the CDR3 is TGTGCCAGCTCGTACCCGGGACAGGGAGACGAAAAACTGTTTTTT. Translating it yields CASSYPGQGDEKLFF.

This clone was detected only a few times. The chain employs TRBV7-2 and TRBJ1-2; tentative D call: TRBD1 (6 bases). The CDR3 has 15 residues. Germline V gives CDR1 SGHTA, CDR2 FQGNSA. V shed 4 bases and J shed 1 base, with 13 bases lying between them. CDR3 region: CASSSRQVHNYGYTF. DNA of the CDR3: TGTGCCAGCAGCTCGCGACAGGTGCATAACTATGGCTACACCTTC.

Only a few counts were recorded for this clone. This chain connects TRBV29-1 to TRBJ2-2; 9 nucleotides align to TRBD1. The junction had 4 bases not matched to a gene; V was cut back by 7 bases and J by 1 base. The CDR3 runs 14 residues. Germline loops: CDR1 SQVTM, CDR2 ANQGSEA. The CDR3 nucleotides read TGCAGCGGGACGGGACAGGGGAACACCGGGGAGCTGTTTTTT. Protein product: CSGTGQGNTGELFF.